Each of the 18 T cell receptor beta chains below was sequenced from the same sample in a study of blood T cells in healthy people across ages. A second PCR, run for about 6 to 11 cycles, used a sample-barcoded 5' primer plus a J-beta primer mix. TCRdb passed the 5' RACE reads through MiXCR, listing each CDR3 protein once. The sample has about 1 million distinct CDR3 sequences; under 30% are singletons. These sequences were also reported in another study, on T cells of mothers and their children.

The sequenced sample was blood. Receptors originate from a girl aged 2-10 years in good health.

Only a few counts were recorded for this clonotype. The CDR3 DNA is TGTGCCAGCAGCTTGGGAATAGACAGGGCGGTCACTGAAGCTTTCTTT. Translation gives CASSLGIDRAVTEAFF. The chain employs TRBV5-5 and TRBJ1-1; 7 nucleotides agree with TRBD1. Germline V gene lookup returns CDR1 SGHKS and CDR2 YYEKEE (reference sequence). The CDR3 extends over 16 amino acids. V lost 0 bases and J lost 4; bases outside the gene matches: 9.

Written as DNA, the CDR3 is TGTGCCAGCAGCTTGGACAGTCAAACTAATGAAAAACTGTTTTTT. Translation gives CASSLDSQTNEKLFF. The chain couples TRBV9 to TRBJ1-4, with D perhaps TRBD1 (6 bases). The V gene lost 4 bases and the J gene lost 1 base, with 11 bases spanning the gap. The CDR3 is 15 residues long. The germline gives CDR1 SGDLS, CDR2 YYNGEE.

This clonotype was seen a few times. The chain recombines TRBV20-1 with TRBJ2-5, with 11 bases matching TRBD2. Gene TRBJ2-7 matches the end of the DNA better, so the J call may be wrong. Germline CDR1 reads DFQATT; CDR2 reads SNEGSKA (reference sequence). There are 16 residues in the CDR3. CDR3 sequence: CSADSAQLAGVGEQYF. The CDR3 DNA sequence: TGCAGTGCCGATTCCGCCCAACTAGCGGGAGTAGGCGAGCAGTACTTC.

This chain links TRBV6-1 with TRBJ1-1; 7 bases map to TRBD1. The germline gives CDR1 MNHNS, CDR2 SASEGT. The CDR3 consists of 13 residues. V dropped 6 bases and J dropped 4; count of bases not matched to a gene: 5. CDR3 in DNA: TGTGCCAGCAGCGCTACAGGGGCCACTGAAGCTTTCTTT. Residues: CASSATGATEAFF.

V is TRBV5-5 and J is TRBJ1-1; no firm D call. The CDR3 has 14 residues. Germline CDR1 SGHKS, CDR2 YYEKEE (reference sequence). With 4 bases removed from V and 3 bases from J, the gap between germline ends came to 13 bases. CDR3 bases: TGTGCCAGCAGCCCGGTGGTTGGGCACACTGAAGCTTTCTTT. Protein sequence: CASSPVVGHTEAFF. Complete variable domain (other parts from reference TRBV5-5 and TRBJ1-1): DAGVTQSPTHLIKTRGQQVTLRCSPISGHKSVSWYQQVLGQGPQFIFQYYEKEERGRGNFPDRFSARQFPNYSSELNVNALLLGDSALYLCASSPVVGHTEAFFGQGTRLTVV.

This clonotype was counted a few times. The CDR3 nucleotides read TGCGCCAGCAGCCAATGGGGGTCTGGGGCCAACGTCCTGACTTTC. It is translated as CASSQWGSGANVLTF. The V and J genes are TRBV4-1 and TRBJ2-6; perhaps D is TRBD1 or TRBD2 (5 bases each). Trimming left V 2 bases short and J 1 base short, with 6 bases between. Germline CDR1 is MGHRA and CDR2 is YSYEKL. This CDR3 contains 15 residues.

This clonotype was seen only a few times. The chain recombines TRBV12-3 or TRBV12-4 with TRBJ2-1, with TRBD1 matching over 12 bases. CDR3 size: 18 residues. J was trimmed by 1 base and V by 4 bases; bases with no gene match: 8. CDR3 in DNA: TGTGCCAGCAGTTCCCCCGGGACAGGGGGCAAGTCCTACAATGAGCAGTTCTTC. It is translated as CASSSPGTGGKSYNEQFF.

The sample holds a few counts of this clonotype. The chain joins TRBV18 to TRBJ1-2; D perhaps matches TRBD1 (6 bases). Trimming took off 3 bases at V and 5 bases at J, with 16 bases between the two ends. This CDR3 region has 15 residues. Germline lookup yields CDR1 KGHSH and CDR2 LQKENI. The CDR3, as DNA: TGTGCCAGCTCACCTACTTCGGACAGCGGTTATGGCTACACCTTC. Its protein is CASSPTSDSGYGYTF.

The chain has TRBV9 and TRBJ1-6, with D unclear. Germline V gene data show CDR1 as SGDLS and CDR2 as YYNGEE. V was cut by 4 bases and J by 6 bases, with 20 bases left in between. The length of the CDR3 is 17 residues. The CDR3 nucleotides read TGTGCCAGCAGCCCCCAGAACAGAGTCCCCTTTAATTCACCCCTCCACTTT. It is translated as CASSPQNRVPFNSPLHF.

This chain connects TRBV15 to TRBJ2-1; D remains unclear. Germline assignment: CDR1 LNHNV and CDR2 YYDKDF (reference sequence). V gave up 0 bases and J gave up 10 bases, with 13 bases separating them. The CDR3 extends over 14 amino acids. In DNA, the CDR3 is TGTGCCACCAGCAGAGATCTTTCGGGTCACGAGCAGTTCTTC. Translation: CATSRDLSGHEQFF.

The V gene is TRBV6-4, the J gene TRBJ2-1, with 7 nucleotides matching TRBD1. The V and J ends lost 5 bases and 2 bases, in that order; junction bases with no gene match: 6. The germline V gene has CDR1 MRHNA and CDR2 SNTAGT. CDR3 length equals 15 residues. CDR3 bases: TGTGCCAGCAGTCCTAGGGACAGCCCCTACAATGAGCAGTTCTTC. It encodes CASSPRDSPYNEQFF.

The chain joins TRBV19 to TRBJ2-4; D tentatively fits TRBD1 or TRBD2 (5 bases each). The CDR3 is made up of 13 amino acids. Germline-derived CDR1 and CDR2 are LNHDA and SQIVND (reference sequence). V lost 5 bases to trimming and J lost 8 bases, with 13 bases between them. CDR3 DNA: TGTGCCAGTAGTGGCGGGCTGGGGGACATTCAGTACTTC. This encodes CASSGGLGDIQYF. Together with reference TRBV19 and TRBJ2-4, the CDR3 gives the full variable domain: DGGITQSPKYLFRKEGQNVTLSCEQNLNHDAMYWYRQDPGQGLRLIYYSQIVNDFQKGDIAEGYSVSREKKESFPLTVTSAQKNPTAFYLCASSGGLGDIQYFGAGTRLSVL.

V gene TRBV6-5 combines with J gene TRBJ2-1; D tentatively fits TRBD1 or TRBD2 (6 bases each). This CDR3 comprises 15 residues. Trimming pared 4 bases from V and 10 bases from J, leaving 20 bases between. CDR1 is MNHEY and CDR2 is SVGAGI in the germline V gene. This CDR3 is CASSLEGAFGGEQFF. CDR3 nucleotide sequence: TGTGCCAGCAGTTTGGAAGGGGCCTTCGGGGGCGAGCAGTTCTTC.

This sequence joins TRBV27 and TRBJ1-1; the D gene is possibly TRBD1 (5 bases). CDR3 length equals 14 residues. Germline CDR1 and CDR2: MNHEY and SMNVEV (reference sequence). The germline V and J ends were trimmed by 2 bases and 11 bases, with 18 bases remaining between them. The CDR3, as DNA: TGTGCCAGCAGTTTACGGTCAGGCGGGGGGGGGGCTTTCTTT. It yields the protein CASSLRSGGGGAFF.

This chain connects TRBV7-8 to TRBJ2-5, with 9 bases matching TRBD1. TRBJ2-7 explains the end of the DNA better; the J call may be wrong. The CDR3 loop spans 13 amino acids. CDR1 SGHVS and CDR2 FQNEAQ come from the germline V gene. The CDR3 reads CASSSDRGGEQYF. CDR3 DNA sequence: TGTGCCAGCAGCTCGGACAGGGGCGGCGAGCAGTACTTC.

This clonotype came up many times. This sequence joins TRBV6-4 and TRBJ2-3, with 10 bases identical to TRBD1. This CDR3 spans 15 amino acids. V dropped 3 bases and J dropped 1; count of bases not matched to a gene: 1. CDR1 is MRHNA, CDR2 SNTAGT, per germline. The CDR3, as DNA: TGTGCCAGCAGTGAGGGGACAGGGGGCACAGATACGCAGTATTTT. The encoded protein is CASSEGTGGTDTQYF.

V is TRBV6-1 and J is TRBJ2-2, with D perhaps matching TRBD1 (6 bases). Looked up from germline, CDR1 is MNHNS and CDR2 is SASEGT. V was trimmed by 6 bases and J by 13 bases, leaving 15 bases between them. CDR3 size: 12 residues. CDR3: CASRGSDRRLFF. In DNA form, the CDR3 reads TGTGCCAGCAGGGGCAGTGACAGGAGGCTGTTTTTT.

This clonotype showed up just a few times. The gene calls are TRBV7-9 and TRBJ2-5; D uncertain. Between the trimmed V and J ends, which lost 4 bases and 5 bases, there was a span of 11 bases. The CDR3 has 13 amino acids. Germline values: CDR1 SEHNR, CDR2 FQNEAQ (reference sequence). The CDR3 coding sequence is TGTGCCAGCAGCTCTAGTGTGGCGGAGACCCAGTACTTC. Residues: CASSSSVAETQYF.